A single T cell receptor (beta chain) is shown here with its context. Method: immunoSEQ multiplex PCR; TCRdb's copy keeps in-frame clones and lacks some. The sample consists of about 280,000 clones, around 85% of them appearing once. This entry belongs to a study of blood T cell repertoires in COVID-19. The receptor was derived from a woman between 45 and 65 years old who had recovered from COVID-19. The sample was PBMCs or T cells enriched from blood (not recorded which).

The CDR3 DNA follows: TGTGCGTCGCGACAGGGGGTCAGCGGGGAGCTGTTTTTT. Translation gives CASRQGVSGELFF. The chain combines TRBV2 with TRBJ2-2; TRBD1 agrees at 9 bases. The CDR3 extends over 13 amino acids. Germline V CDR1 and CDR2: SNHLY, FYNNEI.